The source of this T cell receptor (beta chain) is a study of OX40 agonist ivuxolimab in advanced cancers. Regarding the study as a whole: Doses of 0.1 to 3.0 mg/kg were accompanied by clonal expansion of CD4+ and CD8+ blood T cells by week 6. Antigen specificity remained undetermined for the expanded peripheral T cells.

The method was immunoSEQ multiplex PCR; TCRdb's version includes in-frame clones alone and lacks a portion of them. The repertoire has about 45,000 clones, 65% to 90% of them found once; the top ten carry about 12%. Remarks on this clone: The antigen is unknown.

The material sequenced was CD4+ or CD8+ T cells sorted from blood, taken in a trial of the OX40 agonist ivuxolimab. The TCR originated in an adult with an advanced solid tumor such as melanoma, head and neck, liver or kidney cancer.

The CDR3 nucleotides are TGCGCCAGCAGCCAAGGGCGCGGACAGCCCCAGCATTTT. This sequence encodes CASSQGRGQPQHF. The chain employs TRBV4-3 and TRBJ1-5; no firm D call. CDR3 length equals 13 residues. Germline V gene lookup returns CDR1 LGHNA and CDR2 YSLEER. Trimming took off 1 base at V and 7 bases at J, with 8 bases between the two ends.